This TCR beta chain was captured by sequencing in a study of shared clonotypes between healthy human individuals. Points on this clone: This sample includes further DNA sequences coding for the same CDR3.

From CD4+ cells came CD45RA+ naive and CD45RA-negative memory subsets. This CDR3 is 16 amino acids long. The V gene's germline CDR1 is KGHSH and CDR2 LQKENI. V gave up 1 base and J gave up 1 base; unmatched junction bases: 3. For every subset, genomic DNA was evenly distributed across several immunoSEQ plates. Profiled with immunoSEQ multiplex PCR; TCRdb holds only in-frame clones, not every one. The sample shows 550,000 to 850,000 clones, approximately 74% of them seen only once. The sequenced material came from memory CD4+ T cells sorted from blood. Subset reported: CD45RA-negative fraction. V usage is TRBV18 and J usage is TRBJ2-2, with 7 bases that match TRBD1. The clonotype comes from a woman younger than 45 in good health. The CDR3 nucleotides are TGTGCCAGCTCACCACGGCAGGGGGTGAACACCGGGGAGCTGTTTTTT. Translating gives CASSPRQGVNTGELFF. The whole variable domain, filled in from reference TRBV18 and TRBJ2-2, reads NAGVMQNPRHLVRRRGQEARLRCSPMKGHSHVYWYRQLPEEGLKFMVYLQKENIIDESGMPKERFSAEFPKEGPSILRIQQVVRGDSAAYFCASSPRQGVNTGELFFGEGSRLTVL.